This is a list of T cell receptor beta chains from one sample in a study of regulatory T cells in long-lasting Graves disease. TCRdb re-called the multiplex PCR reads through MiXCR, storing one row per CDR3 protein. The sample lists under 350,000 distinct CDR3 sequences, 20% to 25% occurring once. Sample: peripheral blood mononuclear cells (PBMCs), taken when the disease was refractory, from a patient treated with antithyroid drugs. These receptor sequences come from a female donor with Graves disease. The CDR3 runs from the conserved cysteine through the conserved F or W. A D gene is named only where the DNA matches it firmly. Some rows have no size entry. The others give once, few or many, or a class for an expanded clone.

J | V | size | D | DNA | CDR3
TRBJ2-7 | TRBV12-3/TRBV12-4 | many | NA | TGTGCCAGCAGTTTGTACCGGGTCGACAGTGACGAGCAGTACTTC | CASSLYRVDSDEQYF
TRBJ2-1 | TRBV7-9 | once | NA | TGTGCCAGCATTGTCCTAGGCTACAATGAGCAGTTCTTC | CASIVLGYNEQFF
TRBJ2-5 | TRBV20-1 | many | NA | TGCAGTGTTAACATTAAAGAGACCCAGTACTTC | CSVNIKETQYF
TRBJ1-5 | TRBV19 | NA | NA | TGTGCCAGTAGTATGTACGGACACACAGAAGCCAGCAATCAGCCCCAGCATTTT | CASSMYGHTEASNQPQHF
TRBJ2-7 | TRBV10-3 | NA | NA | TGTGCCATCAGTGACCTACCCAGCTCCTACGAGCAGTACTTC | CAISDLPSSYEQYF
TRBJ2-7 | TRBV12-3/TRBV12-4 | NA | TRBD2 | TGTGCCAGCAGCTCCGACCATCTAGCGGGAAACGAGCAGTACTTC | CASSSDHLAGNEQYF
TRBJ1-5 | TRBV5-5 | NA | TRBD1 | TGTGCCAGCAGCTTCGGCCCCGGGACAGATCAGCCCCAGCATTTT | CASSFGPGTDQPQHF
TRBJ2-7 | TRBV20-1 | many | TRBD1 | TGCAGTGCTAGCTCCGCGGCAGGGGGCTTGCAGTACTTC | CSASSAAGGLQYF
TRBJ2-5 | TRBV7-6 | few | NA | TGTGCCAGCAGCTTGAACACCGGTGGCTTGGGACTCGTCGAGACCCAGTACTTC | CASSLNTGGLGLVETQYF
TRBJ1-5 | TRBV28 | NA | NA | TGTGCCAGCACCCTAATAGGGCAGCCCCAGCATTTT | CASTLIGQPQHF
TRBJ1-5 | TRBV9 | NA | NA | TGTGCCAGCTCACCAGGGCCAGGTGCCGATCAGCCCCAGCATTTT | CASSPGPGADQPQHF
TRBJ2-5 | TRBV11-2 | many | NA | TGTGCCAGCAGCCCTGGGACAACCCGGAGGGAGACCCAGTACTTC | CASSPGTTRRETQYF
TRBJ1-5 | TRBV9 | many | NA | TGTGCCAGCAGCGTAGCACCTAATCAGCCCCAGCATTTT | CASSVAPNQPQHF
TRBJ2-7 | TRBV10-1 | NA | TRBD1 | TGCGCCAGCAGCCGACAGGGATCCGAGCAGTACTTC | CASSRQGSEQYF
TRBJ1-2 | TRBV30 | many | TRBD1 | TGTGCCGGGATGGGACAGGGACGTTTGAACTATGGCTACACCTTC | CAGMGQGRLNYGYTF
TRBJ2-5 | TRBV7-9 | NA | NA | TGTGCCAGCAGCCCAGACGGCTCCCCCCAGTACTTC | CASSPDGSPQYF
TRBJ2-2 | TRBV12-3/TRBV12-4 | many | TRBD1 | TGTGCCAGCAGTTTAGCCGGGACAGTATACACCGGGGAGCTGTTTTTT | CASSLAGTVYTGELFF
TRBJ2-1 | TRBV6-2/TRBV6-3 | NA | TRBD2 | TGTGCCAGCAGTTACTCGACGTTAGCGGGAGAGTTTGAGCAGTTCTTC | CASSYSTLAGEFEQFF
TRBJ2-7 | TRBV14 | few | NA | TGTGCCAGCAGCCAAGATACGCTTTTCGGGGGTTTTCTTGGGGACTACGAGCAGTACTTC | CASSQDTLFGGFLGDYEQYF
TRBJ2-5 | TRBV20-1 | NA | NA | TGCAGTGCTGCTAGCCAAGAGACCCAGTACTTC | CSAASQETQYF
TRBJ2-1 | TRBV6-2/TRBV6-3 | few | NA | TGTGCCAGCAGTTACGCGTCTAGCGTCTACAATGAGCAGTTCTTC | CASSYASSVYNEQFF
TRBJ2-5 | TRBV30 | few | NA | TGTGCCTGGAGTCCCCAAGAGACCCAGTACTTC | CAWSPQETQYF
TRBJ2-2 | TRBV27 | NA | NA | TGTGCCAGCAGTCCTCCGACCGGGGAGCTGTTTTTT | CASSPPTGELFF
TRBJ2-5 | TRBV30 | many | TRBD2 | TGTGCCTGGGGGCGGCTAGCGGGAGGCAGAGAGACCCAGTACTTC | CAWGRLAGGRETQYF
TRBJ2-7 | TRBV6-1 | many | NA | TGTGCCAGCAGTCCCCGGACGTCCTCCTACGAGCAGTACTTC | CASSPRTSSYEQYF
TRBJ2-7 | TRBV6-5 | many | NA | TGTGCCAGCAGTTACCGGGGGGGACAGATAAACGAGCAGTACTTC | CASSYRGGQINEQYF
TRBJ2-7 | TRBV10-2 | NA | NA | TGCGCCAGCAGTGCCGCGGACTCCTACGAGCAGTACTTC | CASSAADSYEQYF
TRBJ2-7 | TRBV7-9 | NA | NA | TGTGCCAGCAGCTTTCGTGTGGGAGGTTCCTACGAGCAGTACTTC | CASSFRVGGSYEQYF
TRBJ1-1 | TRBV12-3/TRBV12-4 | NA | NA | TGTGCCAGCAGGCGGTTTCAGGGGAACACTGAAGCTTTCTTT | CASRRFQGNTEAFF
TRBJ1-1 | TRBV20-1 | many | NA | TGCAGTGCTGGGGAGGCGCGACAAGCGAACACTGAAGCTTTCTTT | CSAGEARQANTEAFF
TRBJ2-3 | TRBV7-6 | NA | NA | TGTGCCAGCAGCCCAGAGGACAGCACAGATACGCAGTATTTT | CASSPEDSTDTQYF
TRBJ1-1 | TRBV30 | many | NA | TGTGCCTGGAGTGTCCTCGACAGGAACACTGAAGCTTTCTTT | CAWSVLDRNTEAFF
TRBJ2-1 | TRBV15 | NA | NA | TGTGCCACCAGCAGAGATGTAAATGAGCAGTTCTTC | CATSRDVNEQFF
TRBJ1-3 | TRBV27 | few | NA | TGTGCCAGCAGCATCCGGGGAGGAAGTGGAAACACCATATATTTT | CASSIRGGSGNTIYF
TRBJ1-6 | TRBV6-1 | few | NA | TGTGCCACGGCCTCCTGGGGAAGCTCCTATAATTCACCCCTCCACTTT | CATASWGSSYNSPLHF
TRBJ2-7 | TRBV7-8 | few | NA | TGTGCCAGCAGCTTAGCGCGTGTCAGTTCAGCCTTTAGCTCCTACGAGCAGTACTTC | CASSLARVSSAFSSYEQYF
TRBJ2-2 | TRBV6-5 | NA | TRBD1 | TGTGCCAGCAGTTCCGACAGGGGGGTCGCCGGGGAGCTGTTTTTT | CASSSDRGVAGELFF
TRBJ2-7 | TRBV30 | many | NA | TGTGCCTGCAATACAGGGCGCCCTTACTTC | CACNTGRPYF
TRBJ1-2 | TRBV30 | many | NA | TGTGCCTGGATGAGGGGACACAATGGCTACACCTTC | CAWMRGHNGYTF
TRBJ2-5 | TRBV28 | many | NA | TGTGCCAGCAGTCTCAGGGAGCGCACCCAGTACTTC | CASSLRERTQYF
TRBJ2-7 | TRBV6-2/TRBV6-3 | NA | TRBD1 | TGTGCCAGCAGTTACCTTAGGACAGGACTCTACGAGCAGTACTTC | CASSYLRTGLYEQYF
TRBJ2-7 | TRBV20-1 | NA | TRBD1 | TGCACCGCGGCGACAGGGCAAACCTACGAGCAGTACTTC | CTAATGQTYEQYF
TRBJ1-6 | TRBV11-2 | NA | NA | TGTGCCAGCACCTCCAGTTATTCACCCCTCCACTTT | CASTSSYSPLHF
TRBJ2-7 | TRBV12-5 | many | NA | TGTGCTAGTGGTCTCCCGACAGCGGGCGAGCAGTACTTC | CASGLPTAGEQYF
TRBJ2-3 | TRBV9 | few | NA | TGTGCCAGCAACCTATTTGGGGTAACGGTTAGCACAGATACGCAGTATTTT | CASNLFGVTVSTDTQYF
TRBJ1-1 | TRBV20-1 | few | NA | TGCAGTGCTAGGTCAAACAGGGATCCGAGGGGAGCTTTCTTT | CSARSNRDPRGAFF
TRBJ2-5 | TRBV7-9 | few | NA | TGTGCCAGCAGCTTACCTAGGGAAGAGACCCAGTACTTC | CASSLPREETQYF
TRBJ1-6 | TRBV9 | many | NA | TGTGCCAGCGGTAACAGGCTTAATTCACCCCTCCACTTT | CASGNRLNSPLHF
TRBJ1-1 | TRBV7-9 | few | TRBD1 | TGTGCCAGCAGCTTAGCCCAGGGACAGGGCACTGAAGCTTTCTTT | CASSLAQGQGTEAFF